Listed below are T cell receptor beta chains from one sample, sequenced in a study of cytomegalovirus exposure and HLA in healthy donors. TCRdb keeps only in-frame clones here, not all; method: immunoSEQ multiplex PCR. The table includes about 80,000 clones, 70% to 80% detected once. Sequenced: PBMCs. The origin of the receptors is a woman in her fifties or sixties in good health and CMV-seropositive. Each CDR3 is given with its conserved first and last residue. D genes are given only for firm matches. Size values are once, few and many counts, or a class for expanded clones, and some rows have none.

j_gene	v_gene	abundance	d_gene	CDR3nt	CDR3aa
TRBJ1-1	TRBV6-6	-	-	TGTGCCAGCAGTAATAGGAACACTGAAGCTTTCTTT	CASSNRNTEAFF
TRBJ2-7	TRBV11-1	-	-	TGTGCCAGCAGGTCAGGGTGGCACGAGCAGTACTTC	CASRSGWHEQYF
TRBJ1-5	TRBV19	-	-	TGTGCCAGTAGTATCTGGACAGATCAGCCCCAGCATTTT	CASSIWTDQPQHF
TRBJ2-1	TRBV5-6	few	TRBD1	TGTGCCAGCAGCGGCCGGGACAGGGGGATCTACGAGCAGTTCTTC	CASSGRDRGIYEQFF
TRBJ2-1	TRBV10-2	-	-	TGCGCCAGCAGGGCTGCCCAGGAGCAGTTCTTC	CASRAAQEQFF
TRBJ2-4	TRBV6-6	-	TRBD1	TGTGCCAGCACCAAGATCGGACAGGGAAACATTCAGTACTTC	CASTKIGQGNIQYF
TRBJ2-1	TRBV7-2	-	-	TGTGCCAGCAGCTTAGAGGGAGCCTACAATGAGCAGTTCTTC	CASSLEGAYNEQFF
TRBJ1-6	TRBV4-1	-	-	TGCGCCAGCAGCCAAGATTTCGGAGTCACCTATAATTCACCCCTCCACTTT	CASSQDFGVTYNSPLHF
TRBJ2-7	TRBV6-1	-	TRBD2	TGTGCCAGCTCTAGCGGGGGAATATACTCCTACGAGCAGTACTTC	CASSSGGIYSYEQYF
TRBJ1-6	TRBV7-3	-	-	TGTGCCAGCAGCTTAACGAGTCCAGGGAATTCACCCCTCCACTTT	CASSLTSPGNSPLHF
TRBJ2-5	TRBV11-1	-	TRBD2	TGTGCCAGCAGCTTACCTGGGAGGGCCGGGGAGACCCAGTACTTC	CASSLPGRAGETQYF
TRBJ1-5	TRBV30	-	TRBD1	TGTGCCTGGAGTGTAGGGGACAGGCAGCCCCAGCATTTT	CAWSVGDRQPQHF
TRBJ2-3	TRBV7-9	few	TRBD2	TGTGCCAGCAGCTTTGCTAGCGGGAGTGAAGATACGCAGTATTTT	CASSFASGSEDTQYF
TRBJ1-2	TRBV5-1	-	TRBD1	TGCGCCAGCAGCTTGGGTCGGACAGGGGGTGGCTACACCTTC	CASSLGRTGGGYTF
TRBJ2-5	TRBV10-1	-	TRBD1	TGCGCCAGCAGTGAGATCCCGGACAGGGGAGGAGGGGAGACCCAGTACTTC	CASSEIPDRGGGETQYF
TRBJ2-2	TRBV5-1	-	TRBD2	TGCGCCAGCAGCCCTACTAGCGGGATAGGAGCCGGGGAGCTGTTTTTT	CASSPTSGIGAGELFF
TRBJ2-1	TRBV7-9	-	TRBD2	TGTTCCAGCAGCTTTTGGACTAGCGGGAGGGTCCGCTACAATGAGCAGTTCTTC	CSSSFWTSGRVRYNEQFF
TRBJ1-2	TRBV27	-	-	TGTGCCAGCAGCGGGCTTAAGGGAGACTATGGCTACACCTTC	CASSGLKGDYGYTF
TRBJ1-4	TRBV18	few	-	TGTGCCAGCTCACCCAGGGGAGCAACTAATGAAAAACTGTTTTTT	CASSPRGATNEKLFF
TRBJ2-1	TRBV6-5	-	-	TGTGCCAGCAGTTACTCGGGGGGATGGGGTGAGCAGTTCTTC	CASSYSGGWGEQFF
TRBJ2-7	TRBV7-8	-	TRBD2	TGTGCCAGCAGCTTAACCCGAGCGGGGAGCTCCTACGAGCAGTACTTC	CASSLTRAGSSYEQYF
TRBJ1-1	TRBV5-1	-	TRBD1	TGCGCCAGCAGCCCGACAGGGGTGAACACTGAAGCTTTCTTT	CASSPTGVNTEAFF
TRBJ2-3	TRBV13	-	TRBD1	TGTGCCAGCAGTCTGGGACAGTCTTGGGCAGATACGCAGTATTTT	CASSLGQSWADTQYF
TRBJ2-3	TRBV9	-	-	TGTGCCAGCAGCCCCCTGAGGGCCGGTACAGATACGCAGTATTTT	CASSPLRAGTDTQYF
TRBJ1-1	TRBV6-5	-	-	TGTGCCAGCAGCCCTATTCGAACTTCTGAAGCTTTCTTT	CASSPIRTSEAFF
TRBJ2-7	TRBV5-1	-	TRBD1	TGCGCCAGCAGCTTCACAGGGGCCCGGGCCTACGAGCAGTACTTC	CASSFTGARAYEQYF
TRBJ2-5	TRBV5-1	-	TRBD2	TGCGCCAGCAGCGGCAGCGGGGGGGTAGTCCAGTACTTC	CASSGSGGVVQYF
TRBJ2-5	TRBV11-3	once	TRBD2	TGTGCCAGCAGCCTGGGACTAGCGGGGGGGGCTCGACAAGAGACCCAGTACTTC	CASSLGLAGGARQETQYF
TRBJ1-6	TRBV7-9	-	TRBD1	TGTTCCAGCAGCCTGGGACAGGGGAATTCACCCCTCCACTTT	CSSSLGQGNSPLHF
TRBJ2-7	TRBV27	few	TRBD2	TGTGCCAGCAGTTGGGGTAGCGGGGGCTACGAGCAGTACTTC	CASSWGSGGYEQYF
TRBJ1-1	TRBV29-1	-	-	TGCAGCGTTGAGAGAGCGCACACTGAAGCTTTCTTT	CSVERAHTEAFF
TRBJ2-7	TRBV19	-	TRBD1	TGTGCCAGTAGTAGAGACAGGGGGCCTTACGAGCAGTACTTC	CASSRDRGPYEQYF
TRBJ2-3	TRBV11-2	-	-	TGTGCCAGCAGTTCTCTAAATACGCAGTATTTT	CASSSLNTQYF
TRBJ2-5	TRBV7-9	-	TRBD2	TGTTCCAGCAGCTTAGCGGGGGGTAGCGGAGGCGGGGCAGAGACCCAGTACTTC	CSSSLAGGSGGGAETQYF
TRBJ2-5	TRBV7-9	-	-	TGTGCCAGCAGCCGTTTGACTAGTACGAGAGAGACCCAGTACTTC	CASSRLTSTRETQYF
TRBJ2-1	TRBV7-3	-	TRBD2	TGTGCCAGCAGCCTTCTGCCGGGGGGGCGTAATGAGCAGTTCTTC	CASSLLPGGRNEQFF
TRBJ2-3	TRBV2	-	TRBD1	TGTGCCAGCAAAACCGGGACAGGGTCCACAGATACGCAGTATTTT	CASKTGTGSTDTQYF
TRBJ1-4	TRBV19	-	-	TGTGCCAGTAGTAGGACTCGGGCGCCAAGGGAAAAACTGTTTTTT	CASSRTRAPREKLFF
TRBJ1-2	TRBV6-5	once	TRBD1	TGTGCCAGCAGTTACTCGGGGACAGGGTCCTACACCTTC	CASSYSGTGSYTF
TRBJ2-1	TRBV7-9	once	TRBD1	TGTGCCAGCAGCCCGACGACAGGGAAGGTAAATGAGCAGTTCTTC	CASSPTTGKVNEQFF
TRBJ1-5	TRBV29-1	-	-	TGCAGCGTTCTAATCCAGGGAAGCAATCAGCCCCAGCATTTT	CSVLIQGSNQPQHF
TRBJ1-3	TRBV5-4	-	-	TGTGCCAGCAGCTTTCGGGGAGACACCATATATTTT	CASSFRGDTIYF
TRBJ1-5	TRBV2	once	-	TGTGCCAGCAGTGTGAAGGGTAGGGGATATAGCAATCAGCCCCAGCATTTT	CASSVKGRGYSNQPQHF
TRBJ1-1	TRBV10-2	-	-	TGCGCCAGCAGTGAGACTCTGAACACTGAAGCTTTCTTT	CASSETLNTEAFF
TRBJ1-2	TRBV29-1	-	-	TGCAGCGTTGTTCTCGGGGTCTATGGCTACACCTTC	CSVVLGVYGYTF
TRBJ2-1	TRBV5-1	-	TRBD2	TGCGCCAGCAGCTTCGGGACTAGCGGGAGGCTCAATGAGCAGTTCTTC	CASSFGTSGRLNEQFF
TRBJ2-3	TRBV5-6	-	-	TGTGCCAGCAGCTTGGGAGGGGGGGGAGCAGATACGCAGTATTTT	CASSLGGGGADTQYF
TRBJ1-2	TRBV2	-	-	TGTGCCAGCAGTCGTGGCGGGGGGCCCGACTATGGCTACACCTTC	CASSRGGGPDYGYTF
TRBJ2-2	TRBV30	-	-	TGTGCCTCCGGGAGACTGGGTGGGGAGCTGTTTTTT	CASGRLGGELFF
TRBJ2-3	TRBV5-1	-	TRBD1	TGCGCCAGCAGCCGTCGGACAGGGGGCTCAGATACGCAGTATTTT	CASSRRTGGSDTQYF
TRBJ2-2	TRBV11-3	-	TRBD2	TGTGCCAGCAGTCAAAGCGGGAGGGAAACCGGGGAGCTGTTTTTT	CASSQSGRETGELFF
TRBJ1-5	TRBV6-6	-	TRBD1	TGTGCCAGCAGACCCGACAGGGGAGCCAATCAGCCCCAGCATTTT	CASRPDRGANQPQHF
TRBJ2-3	TRBV19	-	-	TGTGCCAGTAGTATGGCAGTTAGCCAGCAGCAGTATTTT	CASSMAVSQQQYF
TRBJ1-1	TRBV5-6	-	-	TGTGCCAGCAGCTTGGTGCGATGGACTGAAGCTTTCTTT	CASSLVRWTEAFF